The rows below give T cell receptor beta chains drawn from one sample of a study of cytomegalovirus exposure and HLA in healthy donors. Sequencing used immunoSEQ multiplex PCR; TCRdb keeps in-frame clones, though not all of them. This table lists about 25,000 clones. The specimen was PBMCs. These TCRs come from a male donor in good health and CMV-seropositive. Both conserved end residues are part of each CDR3. Fields, in order: J gene, clone size, D gene, V gene, CDR3 DNA, CDR3 protein. A D gene is named only where the DNA matches it firmly. Only some rows state a clone size, as once, few, many or a class for expanded clones.

J: TRBJ1-6; size: .; D: TRBD1; V: TRBV5-6; DNA: TGTGCCAGCAGCTGGGGACAGGGGGATTCACCCCTACACTTT; CDR3: CASSWGQGDSPLHF
J: TRBJ1-1; size: .; D: .; V: TRBV5-1; DNA: TGCGCCAGCAGCTTGGAGTACCCAGGTCAAGCTTTCTTT; CDR3: CASSLEYPGQAFF
J: TRBJ2-2; size: .; D: TRBD2; V: TRBV5-6; DNA: TGTGCCAGCAGCTTGGCCGGGGGGACCGGGGAGCTGTTTTTT; CDR3: CASSLAGGTGELFF
J: TRBJ1-1; size: .; D: TRBD1; V: TRBV6-5; DNA: TGTGCCAGCAGTTCCCTGAGGACAGGGGGAGTAGTTGAAGCTTTCTTT; CDR3: CASSSLRTGGVVEAFF
J: TRBJ2-7; size: .; D: TRBD2; V: TRBV4-1; DNA: TGCGCCAGCAGCCATAGCGGGAGGGGAGACGAGCAGTACTTC; CDR3: CASSHSGRGDEQYF
J: TRBJ1-1; size: .; D: TRBD1; V: TRBV9; DNA: TGTGCCAGCAGCGGGGACCGACAGGGGACTGAAGCTTTCTTT; CDR3: CASSGDRQGTEAFF
J: TRBJ2-1; size: .; D: .; V: TRBV13; DNA: TGTGCCAGCAGGAGCAGACAGGCCGGACTTGATGGTGGGTTTTATGATAATGAGCAGTTCTTC; CDR3: CASRSRQAGLDGGFYDNEQFF
J: TRBJ2-2; size: .; D: .; V: TRBV27; DNA: TGTGCCAGCAGCCACAGTAGTGCCGGGGAGCTGTTTTTT; CDR3: CASSHSSAGELFF
J: TRBJ1-2; size: .; D: .; V: TRBV2; DNA: TGTGCCAGCAGTGAATCTGTCTCTTATGGCTACACCTTC; CDR3: CASSESVSYGYTF
J: TRBJ2-2; size: .; D: TRBD1; V: TRBV9; DNA: TGTGCCAGCAGCGCACGGACAGGGAACGGGGAGCTGTTTTTT; CDR3: CASSARTGNGELFF
J: TRBJ2-5; size: .; D: TRBD2; V: TRBV2; DNA: TGTGCCAGCAGTGAATGGGCAGGCGGGGGGCGAGAGACCCAGTACTTC; CDR3: CASSEWAGGGRETQYF
J: TRBJ2-1; size: .; D: .; V: TRBV7-2; DNA: TGTGCCAGCAGCCCCTGGCAGGGTGAGCAGTTCTTC; CDR3: CASSPWQGEQFF
J: TRBJ1-1; size: .; D: TRBD1; V: TRBV9; DNA: TGTGCCAGTGGGAAGGGACAGGGAAACACTGAAGCTTTCTTT; CDR3: CASGKGQGNTEAFF
J: TRBJ2-2; size: .; D: .; V: TRBV5-1; DNA: TGCGCCAGCAGCTTGCGACAGGTTGCCACCGGGGAGCTGTTTTTT; CDR3: CASSLRQVATGELFF
J: TRBJ2-1; size: .; D: .; V: TRBV29-1; DNA: TGCAGCGTTGAATTCCCTGAGGAAAGGCCCTACAATGAGCAGTTCTTC; CDR3: CSVEFPEERPYNEQFF
J: TRBJ1-1; size: .; D: .; V: TRBV5-4; DNA: TGTGCCAGCAGCTTGGGAGTGAACACTGAAGCTTTCTTT; CDR3: CASSLGVNTEAFF
J: TRBJ2-1; size: .; D: .; V: TRBV6-5; DNA: TGTGCCAGCAGTTACGTAAAGAGATACAATGAGCAGTTCTTC; CDR3: CASSYVKRYNEQFF
J: TRBJ2-1; size: .; D: TRBD2; V: TRBV4-3; DNA: TGCGCCAGCAGCCAGAGAGCGGGAGGGCCGTCACGCGAGCAGTTCTTC; CDR3: CASSQRAGGPSREQFF
J: TRBJ2-7; size: .; D: .; V: TRBV5-1; DNA: TGCGCCAGCAGCCCTCAACCCACCGGCGGCTCCTACGAGCAGTACTTC; CDR3: CASSPQPTGGSYEQYF
J: TRBJ2-1; size: .; D: .; V: TRBV27; DNA: TGTGCCAGCAGTACAGGGTCTGTTAATGAGCAGTTCTTC; CDR3: CASSTGSVNEQFF
J: TRBJ2-5; size: .; D: .; V: TRBV29-1; DNA: TGCAGCGCCGGGGTAACGCGCCAAGAGACCCAGTACTTC; CDR3: CSAGVTRQETQYF
J: TRBJ2-6; size: .; D: .; V: TRBV6-1; DNA: TGTGCCAGCAGCCCACTGTCTGGGGCCAACGTCCTGACTTTC; CDR3: CASSPLSGANVLTF
J: TRBJ2-5; size: .; D: .; V: TRBV9; DNA: TGTGCCAGCAGCGTAAATCCGCAAGAGACCCAGTACTTC; CDR3: CASSVNPQETQYF
J: TRBJ1-1; size: .; D: .; V: TRBV15; DNA: TGTGCCACCAGCCGCAGTCTGGGCAGGAACACTGAAGCTTTCTTT; CDR3: CATSRSLGRNTEAFF
J: TRBJ2-7; size: .; D: .; V: TRBV18; DNA: TGTGCCAGCTCACCAGTCGATAGCCCTGCGGGGGAGCAGTACTTC; CDR3: CASSPVDSPAGEQYF
J: TRBJ1-2; size: .; D: .; V: TRBV25-1; DNA: TGTGCCAGCAGTAAGACCTTGGCAGGCTCGGATGGCTACACCTTC; CDR3: CASSKTLAGSDGYTF
J: TRBJ2-7; size: .; D: TRBD2; V: TRBV7-6; DNA: TGTGCCAGCAGCCCCAATGGACTAGCGGGGGTTGAGCAGTACTTC; CDR3: CASSPNGLAGVEQYF
J: TRBJ2-7; size: .; D: .; V: TRBV7-2; DNA: TGTGCCAGCAGCCCCCACCAGGCTGGCACTGCCCACGAGCAGTACTTC; CDR3: CASSPHQAGTAHEQYF
J: TRBJ2-3; size: .; D: TRBD2; V: TRBV27; DNA: TGTGCCAGCAGCTCTCGACTAGCGGGAGGGGGCACAGATACGCAGTATTTT; CDR3: CASSSRLAGGGTDTQYF
J: TRBJ2-3; size: .; D: .; V: TRBV9; DNA: TGTGCCAGCAGCGTAGTACCGGGGGACACAGATACGCAGTATTTT; CDR3: CASSVVPGDTDTQYF
J: TRBJ1-5; size: .; D: TRBD1; V: TRBV5-1; DNA: TGCGCCAGCAGCCCGACAGGGTTTGGCAATCAGCCCCAGCATTTT; CDR3: CASSPTGFGNQPQHF
J: TRBJ2-7; size: .; D: TRBD2; V: TRBV5-1; DNA: TGCGCCAGCAGCTTCATCACTAGCGGGGCCTACGAGCAGTACTTC; CDR3: CASSFITSGAYEQYF
J: TRBJ2-5; size: .; D: TRBD1; V: TRBV2; DNA: TGTGCCAGCAGTGAAGGGACAGGGGGAATAAAGACCCAGTACTTC; CDR3: CASSEGTGGIKTQYF
J: TRBJ1-5; size: .; D: .; V: TRBV6-5; DNA: TGTGCCAGCAGTTACTCTACAGGGATCAATCAGCCCCAGCATTTT; CDR3: CASSYSTGINQPQHF
J: TRBJ2-5; size: .; D: .; V: TRBV7-2; DNA: TGTGCCAGCAGCTTAGGAGGGTACCAAGAGACCCAGTACTTC; CDR3: CASSLGGYQETQYF
J: TRBJ1-5; size: .; D: TRBD1; V: TRBV6-1; DNA: TGTGCCAGCAGCGGTAGGACAGGGGGAGGCCAGCCCCAGCATTTT; CDR3: CASSGRTGGGQPQHF
J: TRBJ1-5; size: .; D: .; V: TRBV19; DNA: TGTGCCAGTAGTGACTGGAGTAGCAATCAGCCCCAGCATTTT; CDR3: CASSDWSSNQPQHF
J: TRBJ1-1; size: .; D: .; V: TRBV6-6; DNA: TGTGCCAGCAGTCCCGCTAGCGAAGCTTTCTTT; CDR3: CASSPASEAFF
J: TRBJ2-7; size: .; D: .; V: TRBV19; DNA: TGTGCCAGTAGTTGGGGACTGGCCTACGAGCAGTACTTC; CDR3: CASSWGLAYEQYF
J: TRBJ2-7; size: .; D: .; V: TRBV7-8; DNA: TGTGCCAGCAGCCCGATACAGGGAGCTGACTACGAGCAGTACTTC; CDR3: CASSPIQGADYEQYF
J: TRBJ1-1; size: .; D: .; V: TRBV9; DNA: TGTGCCAGCAGCCTCTCCCGGAACACTGAAGCTTTCTTT; CDR3: CASSLSRNTEAFF
J: TRBJ2-6; size: .; D: .; V: TRBV11-2; DNA: TGTGCCAGCAGACAGGGTTCTGGGGCCAACGTCCTGACTTTC; CDR3: CASRQGSGANVLTF
J: TRBJ1-5; size: .; D: .; V: TRBV2; DNA: TGTGCCAGTAATCCTAGTTGGGATCAGCCCCAGCATTTT; CDR3: CASNPSWDQPQHF
J: TRBJ1-2; size: .; D: .; V: TRBV5-6; DNA: TGTGCCAGCAGCCCCCAGGAGGGAGGTATCTATGGCTACACCTTC; CDR3: CASSPQEGGIYGYTF
J: TRBJ2-7; size: .; D: .; V: TRBV28; DNA: TGTGCCAGCGGGAGGAATGCCTACGAGCAGTACTTC; CDR3: CASGRNAYEQYF
J: TRBJ2-3; size: .; D: .; V: TRBV9; DNA: TGTGCCAGCAGCAAGGAGGGGCGAACAGATACGCAGTATTTT; CDR3: CASSKEGRTDTQYF
J: TRBJ2-3; size: .; D: TRBD2; V: TRBV18; DNA: TGTGCCAGCTCACCGACGAGCGGGGGCACAGATACGCAGTATTTT; CDR3: CASSPTSGGTDTQYF
J: TRBJ2-7; size: large; D: TRBD2; V: TRBV7-9; DNA: TGTGCCAGCAGCTCCGAAGCGGGGAGACCCTACGAGCAGTACTTC; CDR3: CASSSEAGRPYEQYF
J: TRBJ2-1; size: .; D: TRBD2; V: TRBV4-2; DNA: TGTGCCAGCAGCCAGTACACCGGGACTACTTCCTACAATGAGCAGTTCTTC; CDR3: CASSQYTGTTSYNEQFF
J: TRBJ2-5; size: .; D: TRBD1; V: TRBV6-6; DNA: TGTGCCAGCAGGCTCGGGACAGGGGGAGAGACCCAGTACTTC; CDR3: CASRLGTGGETQYF
J: TRBJ2-5; size: .; D: .; V: TRBV7-6; DNA: TGTGCCAGCAGCTTAATACAGAACCAAGAGACCCAGTACTTC; CDR3: CASSLIQNQETQYF
J: TRBJ1-1; size: .; D: TRBD1; V: TRBV5-1; DNA: TGCGCCAGCAGCTTGGGAGGGACAGGGAACACTGAAGCTTTCTTT; CDR3: CASSLGGTGNTEAFF
J: TRBJ1-2; size: .; D: .; V: TRBV9; DNA: TGTGCCAGCAGCGCGCAGAACTATGGCTACACCTTC; CDR3: CASSAQNYGYTF
J: TRBJ1-4; size: .; D: .; V: TRBV28; DNA: TGTGCCAGCAGTTCATACAGGAGAACTAATGAAAAACTGTTTTTT; CDR3: CASSSYRRTNEKLFF